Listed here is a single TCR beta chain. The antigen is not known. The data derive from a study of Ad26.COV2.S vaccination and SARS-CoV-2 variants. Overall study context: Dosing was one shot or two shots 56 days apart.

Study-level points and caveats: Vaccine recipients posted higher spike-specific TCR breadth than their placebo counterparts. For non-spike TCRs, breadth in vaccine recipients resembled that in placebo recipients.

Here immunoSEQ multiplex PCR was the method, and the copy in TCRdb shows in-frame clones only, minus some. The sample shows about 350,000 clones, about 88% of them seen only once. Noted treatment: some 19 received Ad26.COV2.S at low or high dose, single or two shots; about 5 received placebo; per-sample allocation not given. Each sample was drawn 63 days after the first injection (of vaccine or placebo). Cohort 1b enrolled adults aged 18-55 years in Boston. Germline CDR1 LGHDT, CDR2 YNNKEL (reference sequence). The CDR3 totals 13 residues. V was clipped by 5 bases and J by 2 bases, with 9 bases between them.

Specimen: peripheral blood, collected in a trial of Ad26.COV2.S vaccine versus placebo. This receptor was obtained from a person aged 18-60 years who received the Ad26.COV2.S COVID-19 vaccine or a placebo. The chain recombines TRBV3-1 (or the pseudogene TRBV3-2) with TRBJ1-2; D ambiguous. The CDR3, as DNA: TGTGCCAGCAGCTCCACCACGAACTATGGCTACACCTTC. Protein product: CASSSTTNYGYTF.